This TCR beta chain was identified in a study of T-cell memory formation after mild COVID-19. About this clonotype itself: Its antigen is unknown.

V was shortened by 1 base and J by 2 bases, with 18 bases between the two germline ends. CDR3 length equals 18 residues. General study points: Researchers report contracting CD4+ clones mostly in CM and EM, with CD8+ clones in EMRA. Still unconfirmed is whether the second-wave clones peaking on day 37 recognized SARS-CoV-2.

TCRdb re-called the 5' RACE reads through MiXCR, storing one row per CDR3 protein. This table holds about 470,000 distinct CDR3 sequences, 25% found once. Material: PBMCs or a T cell subset sorted from them (not recorded which). This TCR was sampled from an adult woman who had mild COVID-19 (a few samples of this study predate the infection). Cell type and time point are not known. The chain joins TRBV12-3 or TRBV12-4 to TRBJ2-1; TRBD2 might be the D (6 bases). The CDR3 region has the DNA TGTGCCAGCAGTTTAGGTGGCGGGAAAGTCGCGGCCTACAATGAGCAGTTCTTC. It specifies CASSLGGGKVAAYNEQFF.